This T cell receptor (beta chain) was profiled in a study of cytomegalovirus exposure and HLA in healthy donors. In the PCR, 60 Vbeta and 13 Jbeta primers were used. The data were produced by immunoSEQ multiplex PCR, yet TCRdb's version contains in-frame clones alone and is incomplete. The table includes around 160,000 clones, roughly 75% detected once. V lost 1 base and J lost 2, with 15 bases in between. This CDR3 is 17 amino acids long. The germline CDR1 and CDR2 sequences are MNHEY and SMNVEV (reference sequence). The sequenced material came from PBMCs. The TCR sequence derives from a male donor in good health and CMV-seronegative. The chain links TRBV27 to TRBJ2-1; tentatively, D is TRBD2 (5 bases). The CDR3 loop reads CASSLLSGSGPYNEQFF. CDR3 DNA sequence: TGTGCCAGCAGTTTATTAAGCGGCAGCGGACCCTACAATGAGCAGTTCTTC.